This TCR beta chain was recovered during a study of shared clonotypes between healthy human individuals. Germline V gene sequence: CDR1 SGHNT, CDR2 YYREEE (reference sequence). V was pared by 2 bases and J by 4 bases, with 9 bases between. The CDR3 is made up of 14 amino acids. Clones were sequenced by immunoSEQ multiplex PCR, and TCRdb holds only the in-frame ones, with some missing. The sample has roughly 480,000 clones, around three quarters seen once. The source is a middle-aged woman in good health. Some clones in this sample may be carry-over from other donors' samples. The chain combines TRBV5-4 with TRBJ1-4; D might be TRBD1 (6 bases). The sequenced material came from PBMCs. This CDR3 is CASSFRGLNEKLFF. The CDR3 bases are TGTGCCAGCAGCTTCCGGGGGCTTAATGAAAAACTGTTTTTT.